This T cell receptor beta chain came from a study of T-cell memory formation after mild COVID-19. Broader study findings: A balance of CD4 and CD8 characterized clones contracting day 15 to 85, whereas later expanders leaned CD4+.

Employing constant-segment primers, 5'RACE generated TCR alpha and TCR beta cDNA libraries bearing sample barcodes and UMIs. TCRdb reprocessed the 5' RACE reads via MiXCR and lists one record per CDR3 protein. The sample has over 500,000 distinct CDR3 sequences, approximately 15% seen once. The CDR3 length is 16 residues. CDR1 is DFQATT, CDR2 SNEGSKA, per germline (reference sequence). V was pared by 3 bases and J by 0 bases, with 6 bases of the junction left unmatched. This clonotype was counted a few times. What it recognizes is unknown. Source material: PBMCs or a T cell subset sorted from them (not recorded which). This chain uses TRBV20-1 with TRBJ1-5, with 9 bases lining up with TRBD1. The origin of this receptor is an adult woman who had mild COVID-19 (a few samples of this study predate the infection). Cell type and time point are not known. CDR3 sequence: CSASPGTGSSNQPQHF. CDR3 coding DNA: TGCAGTGCTAGTCCCGGGACAGGGAGTAGCAATCAGCCCCAGCATTTT.